Listed below are T cell receptor beta chains from one sample, sequenced in a study of neurological immune-mediated disorders. TCRdb used MiXCR to reprocess the 5' RACE reads, holding one entry per CDR3 protein. The sample includes about 55,000 distinct CDR3 sequences, less than 4.5% of them seen just once. The sequencing input was PBMCs. These receptors all stem from a young man with multiple sclerosis. Both conserved end residues are part of each CDR3. Each record gives: J gene, CDR3 length, V gene, CDR3 protein.

>TRBJ1-4|12|TRBV29-1
CSVVYEGRGLFF
>TRBJ1-1|14|TRBV3-1
CASSRTAGNTEAFF
>TRBJ2-7|11|TRBV20-1
CSASGVYEQYF
>TRBJ2-5|14|TRBV10-3
CAISIAGAAETQYF
>TRBJ1-2|14|TRBV12-3/TRBV12-4
CASSTLGTQYGYTF
>TRBJ2-7|14|TRBV6-1
CASSAGLALDEQYF
>TRBJ1-2|12|TRBV20-1
CSARKDGGGYTF
>TRBJ1-1|18|TRBV3-1
CASSQESAWEQGAPEAFF
>TRBJ2-3|15|TRBV20-1
CSARAQRGGRDTQYF
>TRBJ1-2|12|TRBV7-9
CASSYTGNGYTF
>TRBJ2-6|15|TRBV5-1
CASSLIGSGANVLTF
>TRBJ2-7|13|TRBV6-6
CATRLAVAYEQYF
>TRBJ1-3|11|TRBV12-3/TRBV12-4
CAAEGGGTIYF
>TRBJ1-1|17|TRBV29-1
CSAAKQGANLRSTEAFF
>TRBJ1-5|13|TRBV5-1
CASSLWGQSPQHF
>TRBJ2-1|16|TRBV28
CASSPEGTRWGNEQFF
>TRBJ1-1|12|TRBV20-1
CSARVAGSEAFF
>TRBJ1-2|13|TRBV7-3
CASSSDRVYGYTF
>TRBJ2-6|15|TRBV5-1
CASSLVGTGANVLTF
>TRBJ2-7|17|TRBV20-1
CSASTPGLAGPTGEQYF
>TRBJ2-1|18|TRBV28
CASSLGLALLDPYNEQFF
>TRBJ1-1|14|TRBV7-9
CASSTIRGLTEAFF
>TRBJ1-1|15|TRBV7-8
CASSSTGTMNTEAFF
>TRBJ2-3|16|TRBV19
CASTLSWTNTRDTQYF
>TRBJ2-4|15|TRBV28
CATSPPHRALGIQYF
>TRBJ2-1|15|TRBV7-8
CASSLRSGYYNEQFF
>TRBJ2-7|12|TRBV3-1
CASSQDLAVFYF
>TRBJ1-2|14|TRBV5-5
CASSLGPGFDGYTF
>TRBJ2-2|15|TRBV3-1
CASSPLDRNTGELFF
>TRBJ1-1|14|TRBV18
CASSPQGLAPEAFF
>TRBJ2-2|13|TRBV28
CASSSDSTWELFF
>TRBJ2-1|15|TRBV3-1
CASSHLETTYNEQFF
>TRBJ1-2|13|TRBV5-1
CASSMEGVYGYTF
>TRBJ1-4|13|TRBV5-6
CASSFGLAEKLFF
>TRBJ2-7|14|TRBV4-1
CASSQTDRGYEQYF
>TRBJ1-1|13|TRBV12-3/TRBV12-4
CASSTGGNTEAFF
>TRBJ1-3|12|TRBV7-9
CASSPRSHTIYF
>TRBJ2-5|13|TRBV25-1
CATQGQGGETQYF
>TRBJ2-3|17|TRBV6-1
CASSDPPAGYSTDTQYF
>TRBJ1-3|15|TRBV9
CASSYTSGTGNTIYF
>TRBJ1-2|15|TRBV7-8
CASSLERGFGYGYTF